This T cell receptor beta chain was documented in a study of patients and donors after allogeneic stem cell transplantation. This CDR3 has 16 amino acids. Germline-derived CDR1 and CDR2 are MNHNY and SVGAGI (reference sequence). Trimming stripped 0 bases from V and 0 bases from J, with 11 bases between. TCRdb re-analysed the RT-PCR reads in MiXCR, keeping a single row per CDR3 protein. This repertoire shows over 150,000 distinct CDR3 sequences, 30% found once; its top ten account for roughly 3.2%. The sequenced material came from blood, either unsorted or a sorted T cell fraction (not recorded which). This TCR was recovered from a human donor who was either an allogeneic HSCT recipient or a stem cell or donor lymphocyte infusion donor (not recorded which). It is not recorded whose cells these are; they may come from a transplant donor. The V call is TRBV6-6, the J call TRBJ1-1, with a possible D match to TRBD1 (6 bases). CDR3 in amino acids: CASSYSRTAMNTEAFF. CDR3 coding DNA: TGTGCCAGCAGTTACTCGCGGACAGCCATGAACACTGAAGCTTTCTTT.